These T cell receptor beta chains were read from a single sample in a study of T cells in Graves' hyperthyroidism and ophthalmopathy. TCRdb independently ran MiXCR on the multiplex PCR reads; one entry per CDR3 protein. The sample lists about 600,000 distinct CDR3 sequences, about a sixth occurring once. The sequenced sample consisted of blood. Every receptor here comes from a woman in her thirties or forties with Graves' ophthalmopathy. CDR3s include the opening cysteine and the closing phenylalanine or tryptophan. D genes are given only for firm matches. Clone size, where shown, is once, few, many, or a class for clones that have expanded.

V gene	J gene	D gene	clone size	CDR3 DNA	CDR3 protein
TRBV30	TRBJ1-2	TRBD1	many	TGTGCCTGGAGTGGGAGGACAGGGGACGGCTACACCTTC	CAWSGRTGDGYTF
TRBV7-9	TRBJ1-6	-	-	TGTGCCAGCAGCTTAGGGAATGGGCCCCTCCACTTT	CASSLGNGPLHF
TRBV3-1	TRBJ2-7	TRBD2	-	TGTGCCAGCAGCCAAGAGGGGGGGGTGCAGTACTTC	CASSQEGGVQYF
TRBV7-8	TRBJ1-3	TRBD1	-	TGTGCCAGCAGCTCCACCATGCGGCAGGGGGTAGCTGGAAACACCATATATTTT	CASSSTMRQGVAGNTIYF
TRBV30	TRBJ2-7	-	many	TGTGCCTGGAGTTTATGGCAGATGACCTACGAGCAGTACTTC	CAWSLWQMTYEQYF
TRBV6-1	TRBJ2-7	TRBD2	many	TGTGCCAGCCAAGGCGCGGGAGGGCCGTACGAGCAGTACTTC	CASQGAGGPYEQYF
TRBV6-2/TRBV6-3	TRBJ2-3	TRBD1	many	TGTGCCAGCAGCCCGACAGGGTCAGATACGCAGTATTTT	CASSPTGSDTQYF
TRBV2	TRBJ1-2	-	few	TGTGCCAGCTCATCAGATACCTTCTATGGCTACACCTTC	CASSSDTFYGYTF
TRBV5-4	TRBJ2-7	TRBD1	-	TGTGCCAGCAGCTCCCACGGACAGGGTCACTCCTACGAGCAGTACTTC	CASSSHGQGHSYEQYF
TRBV7-9	TRBJ1-1	-	few	TGTGCCAGCAGCTTCGGTGCAGATGAAGCTTTCTTT	CASSFGADEAFF
TRBV5-1	TRBJ2-1	-	-	TGCGCCAGCAGCCCGGGACTGCCCCCTCGTGAGCAGTTCTTC	CASSPGLPPREQFF
TRBV18	TRBJ2-2	TRBD1	-	TGTGCCAGCTCACCTAACCGGGACAGGAACACCGGGGAGCTGTTTTTT	CASSPNRDRNTGELFF
TRBV19	TRBJ1-4	TRBD1	-	TGTGCCAGTAGTCTCCGGACAGGTTTAATGACAGATAATGAAAAACTGTTTTTT	CASSLRTGLMTDNEKLFF
TRBV28	TRBJ2-2	-	few	TGTGCCAGCAGTTTATGGCCCCAAAACACCGGGGAGCTGTTTTTT	CASSLWPQNTGELFF
TRBV2	TRBJ1-1	-	few	TGTGCCAGCACGGGACGGTTGAACACTGAAGCTTTCTTT	CASTGRLNTEAFF
TRBV30	TRBJ2-1	-	-	TGTGCCTGGACCCCCCCCCCCAGGGCTGAGCAGTTCTTC	CAWTPPPRAEQFF
TRBV5-5	TRBJ1-3	-	once	TGTGCCAGCACCTTAGGTACGGGAAACACCATATATTTT	CASTLGTGNTIYF
TRBV6-1	TRBJ2-7	-	many	TGTGCCAGCAGACCTTCGGGGACCTCCTACGAGCAGTACTTC	CASRPSGTSYEQYF
TRBV3-1	TRBJ1-1	TRBD1	many	TGTGCCAGCAGCCAAGCCTCTAGACAGGGCACTCCTGAAGCTTTCTTT	CASSQASRQGTPEAFF
TRBV11-1	TRBJ2-1	TRBD2	many	TGTGCCAGCACCCCAGCTGCGGCTAGCGGGGCCAATGAGCAGTTCTTC	CASTPAAASGANEQFF
TRBV19	TRBJ1-5	TRBD1	few	TGTGCCAGTAGTGGGACAGGGAGGGGTCGTAGGTCGGGTCAGCCCCAGCATTTT	CASSGTGRGRRSGQPQHF
TRBV6-1	TRBJ1-4	-	few	TGTGCCAGCAGTGGTGGGGGACTGGGGGAAAAACTGTTTTTT	CASSGGGLGEKLFF
TRBV6-1	TRBJ2-4	-	-	TGTGCCAGCAAGAAGGGGGGAACAGGGAACATTCAGTACTTC	CASKKGGTGNIQYF
TRBV6-1	TRBJ2-7	-	few	TGTGCCAGCATTTCGCAGGGGCCCCGTTCGGGAGAGCAGTACTTC	CASISQGPRSGEQYF
TRBV6-1	TRBJ2-6	TRBD1	-	TGTGCCAGCAGCCCATTTAAAGAGGGGGCGGGTTCTGGGGCCAACGTCCTGACTTTC	CASSPFKEGAGSGANVLTF
TRBV5-1	TRBJ2-3	-	few	TGCGCCAGCAGGGAGGGAACCCTGATTTCCACTGCCACAGATACGCAGTATTTT	CASREGTLISTATDTQYF
TRBV20-1	TRBJ2-7	TRBD1	-	TGCAGTGCTAGAGGTCCGGACAGGGGAACCTACGAGCAGTACTTC	CSARGPDRGTYEQYF
TRBV2	TRBJ2-1	TRBD1	-	TGTGCCAGCAGTGTTGGGACAGGGGGTGACAGAATTGGGCAGTTCTTC	CASSVGTGGDRIGQFF
TRBV7-8	TRBJ2-1	-	many	TGTGCCAGCAGTCCCCACCGCGACGGTTACAATGAGCAGTTCTTC	CASSPHRDGYNEQFF
TRBV7-3	TRBJ2-2	-	many	TGTGCCAGCAGCTTAAGGAGCACCGGGGAGCTGTTTTTT	CASSLRSTGELFF
TRBV5-1	TRBJ1-6	-	-	TGCGCCAGCAGCCCCTGGGGAGCAGAATCACCCCTCCACTTT	CASSPWGAESPLHF
TRBV11-2	TRBJ1-2	-	many	TGTGCCAGCAGCCGAGACAGGCGATTAGGGGGCTACACCTTC	CASSRDRRLGGYTF
TRBV20-1	TRBJ2-5	-	many	TGCAGTGCCCTGCGAGTGGTGGCGGAAGAGACCCAGTACTTC	CSALRVVAEETQYF
TRBV28	TRBJ1-3	-	-	TGTGCCAGCACCGCGCCCAACACCATATATTTT	CASTAPNTIYF
TRBV11-2	TRBJ2-4	-	few	TGTGCCAGCAGCTTACTCCCCAGGGTTCTAACCAAAAACATTCAGTACTTC	CASSLLPRVLTKNIQYF
TRBV19	TRBJ1-4	-	few	TGTGCCAGTAGTATTTGGAACAGCGATGAAAAACTGTTTTTT	CASSIWNSDEKLFF
TRBV10-3	TRBJ2-7	-	-	TGTGCCATCAGTGACCCCAAGGACTTCTCCTACGAGCAGTACTTC	CAISDPKDFSYEQYF
TRBV11-2	TRBJ1-2	-	many	TGTGCCAGCAGTACCCAGGGGTCTGGCTACACCTTC	CASSTQGSGYTF
TRBV6-1	TRBJ2-3	-	many	TGTGCCAGCAGCCCCTTCCCGGGGATGGCAGATACGCAGTATTTT	CASSPFPGMADTQYF
TRBV3-1	TRBJ2-5	-	many	TGTGCCAGCAGCCAAGTCCTTGACCAAGAGACCCAGTACTTC	CASSQVLDQETQYF
TRBV2	TRBJ2-7	TRBD1	many	TGTGCCAGCAGTAAACAGGGGGCTCGGGACGAGCAGTACTTC	CASSKQGARDEQYF
TRBV6-1	TRBJ1-6	-	many	TGTGCCAGCAGCCGCGGAGGCAGTAATTCACCCCTCCACTTT	CASSRGGSNSPLHF
TRBV19	TRBJ2-7	TRBD1	-	TGTGCCAGTAGTATGACTACAGGGGTCAGCGAGCAGTACTTC	CASSMTTGVSEQYF
TRBV11-2	TRBJ2-3	-	many	TGTGCCAGCAGCTTATCCGCGACACTCACAGATACGCAGTATTTT	CASSLSATLTDTQYF
TRBV28	TRBJ2-2	-	-	TGTGCCAGCAGTTTAGGGTCACGTCAAACCGGGGAGCTGTTTTTT	CASSLGSRQTGELFF
TRBV3-1	TRBJ2-3	-	many	TGTGCCAGCAGCCAAGAAGAAGGAAGTACGCAGTATTTT	CASSQEEGSTQYF